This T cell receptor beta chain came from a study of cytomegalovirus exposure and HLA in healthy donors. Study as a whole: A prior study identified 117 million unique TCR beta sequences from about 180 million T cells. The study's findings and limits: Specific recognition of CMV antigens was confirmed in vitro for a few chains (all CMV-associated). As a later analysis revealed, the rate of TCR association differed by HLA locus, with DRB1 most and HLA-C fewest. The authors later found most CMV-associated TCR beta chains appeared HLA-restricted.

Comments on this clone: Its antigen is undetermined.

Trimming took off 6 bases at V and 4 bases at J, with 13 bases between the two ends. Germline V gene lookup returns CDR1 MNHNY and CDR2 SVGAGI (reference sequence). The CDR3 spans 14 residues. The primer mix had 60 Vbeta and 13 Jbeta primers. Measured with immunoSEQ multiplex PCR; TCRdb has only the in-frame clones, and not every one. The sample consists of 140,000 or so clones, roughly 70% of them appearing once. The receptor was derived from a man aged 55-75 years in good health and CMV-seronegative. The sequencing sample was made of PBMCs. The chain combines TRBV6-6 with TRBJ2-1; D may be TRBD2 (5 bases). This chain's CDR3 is CASRDGIPYNEQFF. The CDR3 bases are TGTGCCAGCAGGGACGGGATTCCGTACAATGAGCAGTTCTTC.